The clone carrying this T cell receptor beta chain was counted between two and nine times. What it binds is not known. Profiling relied on immunoSEQ multiplex PCR, and the TCRdb table lists in-frame clones only, not all of them. The table shows 2,500 or so clones, with less than 25% occurring only once. This sample is part of a study of T cells in localized non-small cell lung cancer. General study findings and limits: Exceeding tumor, uninvolved adjacent lung had the highest T cell clonality.

The sampled adjacent lung lay at least 2 cm from the tumor margin and showed no atypia. Per the germline V gene, CDR1 is SQVTM and CDR2 is ANQGSEA. There are 12 residues in the CDR3. V was clipped by 4 bases and J by 7 bases, with 13 bases between them. V is TRBV29-1 and J is TRBJ1-1, with a tentative D call TRBD1 (6 bases). The receptor was derived from a female donor with stage II lung adenocarcinoma. The sequenced sample was normal lung tissue next to the tumor, obtained before any cancer treatment. CDR3 nucleotides: TGCAGCGTTGGGCGGGAGGGGGGTGAAGCTTTCTTT. Its protein product is CSVGREGGEAFF.